The 14 T cell receptor beta chains below come from one sample, sequenced in a study of cytomegalovirus exposure and HLA in healthy donors. The PCR employed 60 Vbeta primers together with 13 Jbeta primers. The table came from immunoSEQ multiplex PCR; TCRdb's copy has only in-frame clones and leaves some out. Found here are approximately 100,000 clones, roughly 85% of them singletons; the top ten hold about 3.9%. The sample comprised PBMCs. These receptors all come from a man aged 25 to 45 in good health and CMV-seronegative.

The rearrangement links TRBV4-3 to TRBJ1-1; tentative D call: TRBD1 (6 bases). This CDR3 is built from 15 residues. The V and J ends lost 2 bases and 4 bases respectively, with 14 bases between them. Per the germline V gene, CDR1 is LGHNA and CDR2 is YSLEER. This CDR3 is CASSQSHRDTTEAFF. The CDR3 nucleotides read TGCGCCAGCAGCCAAAGTCATAGGGACACCACTGAAGCTTTCTTT.

The CDR3 loop is CASSVGQGGNSPLHF. As DNA, the CDR3 is TGTGCCAGCAGTGTGGGGCAGGGTGGCAATTCACCCCTCCACTTT. V and J are TRBV2 and TRBJ1-6, with D possibly being TRBD1 (5 bases). Germline V gene data show CDR1 as SNHLY and CDR2 as FYNNEI. The CDR3 has 15 residues. Trimming pared 4 bases from V and 7 bases from J, leaving 14 bases between.

The chain has TRBV9 and TRBJ2-3; the match to TRBD1 covers 7 bases. With V trimmed by 0 bases and J by 5 bases, 0 bases remained unmatched. CDR1 and CDR2 from the germline V gene are SGDLS and YYNGEE. The CDR3 has 13 residues. CDR3 sequence reads: CASSVAGGDTQYF. CDR3 DNA sequence: TGTGCCAGCAGCGTAGCAGGGGGAGATACGCAGTATTTT.

The gene calls are TRBV7-2 and TRBJ2-3, with TRBD2 matching 8 bases. In germline, CDR1 is SGHTA, CDR2 FQGNSA. The CDR3 has 16 amino acids. J lost 4 bases, V lost 3 bases, and 9 bases had no gene match. The CDR3 loop reads CASSLRGGRVADTQYF. Written as DNA, the CDR3 is TGTGCCAGCAGCTTGCGCGGGGGGAGGGTGGCAGATACGCAGTATTTT.

The J gene is TRBJ1-2, the V gene TRBV13, with D unresolved. V shed 1 base and J shed 13 bases, with 16 bases lying between them. Germline V gene data show CDR1 as PRHDT and CDR2 as FYEKMQ (reference sequence). CDR3 length: 13 residues. As DNA, the CDR3 is TGTGCCAGCAGCTTAGCCGAGGCCTATGTTTTCACCTTC. This gives the protein CASSLAEAYVFTF. Looking up the rest from reference TRBV13 and TRBJ1-2 gives the full variable domain: AAGVIQSPRHLIKEKRETATLKCYPIPRHDTVYWYQQGPGQDPQFLISFYEKMQSDKGSIPDRFSAQQFSDYHSELNMSSLELGDSALYFCASSLAEAYVFTFGSGTRLTVV.

This clone came up once. V usage is TRBV19 and J usage is TRBJ2-2; 11 bases match TRBD2. The CDR3 is 17 residues long. Germline lookup yields CDR1 LNHDA and CDR2 SQIVND (reference sequence). Germline trimming cut 7 bases from V and 4 bases from J; bases unmatched to any gene: 11. The CDR3 reads CASTRSGLAALTGELFF. The CDR3 coding sequence is TGTGCCAGTACCCGATCGGGACTAGCGGCCCTCACCGGGGAGCTGTTTTTT. The full variable domain, with the rest looked up from reference TRBV19 and TRBJ2-2, is DGGITQSPKYLFRKEGQNVTLSCEQNLNHDAMYWYRQDPGQGLRLIYYSQIVNDFQKGDIAEGYSVSREKKESFPLTVTSAQKNPTAFYLCASTRSGLAALTGELFFGEGSRLTVL.

V and J are TRBV5-8 and TRBJ2-1, with TRBD1 matching over 9 bases. Germline CDR1 SGHTS, CDR2 YDEGEE. The CDR3 contains 13 residues. V gave up 9 bases and J gave up 7 bases; unmatched junction bases: 8. CDR3 DNA: TGTGCCACCATGACAGGGGGGTTGAATGAGCAGTTCTTC. Protein product: CATMTGGLNEQFF.

This chain uses TRBV18 with TRBJ2-7; TRBD2 agrees at 11 bases. The V segment lost 8 bases and the J segment 3 bases; nucleotides outside the gene matches: 6. This CDR3 has 14 residues. Germline V gene sequence: CDR1 KGHSH, CDR2 LQKENI. The CDR3 nucleotides read TGTGCCAGCGCAGGGACTAGCGGTAACTACGAGCAGTACTTC. This sequence encodes CASAGTSGNYEQYF.

The chain couples TRBV14 to TRBJ2-7; a possible D gene is TRBD2 (6 bases). From germline, CDR1 is SGHDN and CDR2 FVKESK. Deletions cut 0 bases from V and 0 bases from J, with 21 bases between. This CDR3 has 19 amino acids. Here the CDR3 reads CASSQDPLDWRGGSYEQYF. Written as DNA, the CDR3 is TGTGCCAGCAGCCAAGATCCCCTCGACTGGCGGGGTGGCTCCTACGAGCAGTACTTC.

Only a few counts were recorded for this clone. V and J are TRBV28 and TRBJ2-3; 11 bases fit TRBD1. This CDR3 region has 15 residues. The germline V gene has CDR1 MDHEN and CDR2 SYDVKM. J lost 3 bases, V lost 7 bases, and 6 bases had no gene match. DNA of the CDR3: TGTGCCAGCACCCGGACAGGGGGCTATACAGATACGCAGTATTTT. Its protein product is CASTRTGGYTDTQYF. Supplemented by reference TRBV28 and TRBJ2-3, the full variable domain reads DVKVTQSSRYLVKRTGEKVFLECVQDMDHENMFWYRQDPGLGLRLIYFSYDVKMKEKGDIPEGYSVSREKKERFSLILESASTNQTSMYLCASTRTGGYTDTQYFGPGTRLTVL.

The genes are TRBV4-1 and TRBJ1-5; D uncertain. The CDR3 runs to 16 residues. Germline lookup yields CDR1 MGHRA and CDR2 YSYEKL. The V end lost 0 bases, the J end lost 6 bases, and 15 bases lay between the germline ends. The chain's CDR3 is CASSQDLAGRSQPQHF. CDR3 DNA sequence: TGCGCCAGCAGCCAAGATCTCGCCGGAAGGAGTCAGCCCCAGCATTTT.

V is TRBV7-3 and J is TRBJ2-1; TRBD2 might be the D (5 bases). This CDR3 comprises 15 residues. V lost 6 bases to trimming and J lost 0 bases, with 12 bases between them. Germline V CDR1 and CDR2: SGHTA, FQGTGA. The CDR3 region has the DNA TGTGCCAGCAGGACCCCGGGGAGCTCCTACAATGAGCAGTTCTTC. Its protein is CASRTPGSSYNEQFF.

The CDR3 sequence: CSVEVREESYNEQFF. The CDR3 nucleotides read TGCAGCGTTGAAGTCCGAGAGGAGTCCTACAATGAGCAGTTCTTC. This chain connects TRBV29-1 to TRBJ2-1; unclear D gene. CDR3 size: 15 residues. V lost 1 base and J lost 1, with 11 bases in between. Germline V CDR1 and CDR2: SQVTM, ANQGSEA.

The chain is built from TRBV7-2 and TRBJ2-5, with D possibly matching TRBD2 (7 bases). Deletions cut 4 bases from V and 5 bases from J, with 11 bases between. The CDR3 length is 13 residues. In germline, CDR1 is SGHTA, CDR2 FQGNSA. The CDR3 sequence is CASSSGGRETQYF. The CDR3 DNA reads TGTGCCAGCAGCTCGGGGGGCCGCGAGACCCAGTACTTC.